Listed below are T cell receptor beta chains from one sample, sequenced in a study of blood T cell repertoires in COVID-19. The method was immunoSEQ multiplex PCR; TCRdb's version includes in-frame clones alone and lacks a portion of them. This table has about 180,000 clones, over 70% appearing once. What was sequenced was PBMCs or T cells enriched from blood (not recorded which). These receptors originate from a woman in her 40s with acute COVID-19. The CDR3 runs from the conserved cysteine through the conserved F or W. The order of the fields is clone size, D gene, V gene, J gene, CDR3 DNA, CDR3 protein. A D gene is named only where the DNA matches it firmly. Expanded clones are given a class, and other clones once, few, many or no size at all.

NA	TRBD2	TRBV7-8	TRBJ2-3	TGTGCCAGCAGCCCCGGGACTAGCGGACCCACCTTCCCAGATACGCAGTATTTT	CASSPGTSGPTFPDTQYF
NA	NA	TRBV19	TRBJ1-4	TGTGCCAGTAGTTCACAGACAGGCTCCAATGAAAAACTGTTTTTT	CASSSQTGSNEKLFF
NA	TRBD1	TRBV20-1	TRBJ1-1	TGCAGTGCTAGTGCCGACAGGGCCGCCCAAGCTTTCTTT	CSASADRAAQAFF
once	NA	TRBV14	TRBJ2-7	TGTGCCAGCAGCCCGGGGTACTACGAGCAGTACTTC	CASSPGYYEQYF
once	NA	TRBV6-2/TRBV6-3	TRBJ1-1	TGTGCCAGCAGTTACGTCCAGGGGTGGGACACTGAAGCTTTCTTT	CASSYVQGWDTEAFF
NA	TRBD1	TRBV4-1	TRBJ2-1	TGCGCCAGCAGCCTACAGGGGTCAGGAGGGCAGTTCTTC	CASSLQGSGGQFF
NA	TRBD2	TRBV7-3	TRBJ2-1	TGTGCCAGCAGCTTAGCCGGGACTAGCGGCTACAATGAGCAGTTCTTC	CASSLAGTSGYNEQFF
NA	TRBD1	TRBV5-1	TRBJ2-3	TGCGCCAGCAGCCTTTCACAGGGGCCACCAGATACGCAGTATTTT	CASSLSQGPPDTQYF
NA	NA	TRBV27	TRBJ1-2	TGTGCCAGCAGTTTAGCCCCGGAGATTCCTTACTATGGCTACACCTTC	CASSLAPEIPYYGYTF
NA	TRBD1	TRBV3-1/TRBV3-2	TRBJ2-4	TGTGCCAGCAGCCAAACAGGGGACATTCAGTACTTC	CASSQTGDIQYF
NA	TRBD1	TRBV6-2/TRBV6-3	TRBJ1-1	TGTGCCAGCAGTTACCCCCGGACAGGAATGAACACTGAAGCTTTCTTT	CASSYPRTGMNTEAFF
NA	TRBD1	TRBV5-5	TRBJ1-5	TGTGCCAGCAGCAAGGGACAGCTCAATCAGCCCCAGCATTTT	CASSKGQLNQPQHF
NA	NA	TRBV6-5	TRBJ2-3	TGTGCCAGCAGGGTGGAGGGGCTTGCCACAGATACGCAGTATTTT	CASRVEGLATDTQYF
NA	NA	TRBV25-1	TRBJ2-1	TGTGCCAGCAGTTTATCGGGATATAATGAGCAGTTCTTC	CASSLSGYNEQFF
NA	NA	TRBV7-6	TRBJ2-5	TGTGCCAGCAGCTTAGGGAGGGCTTGGACCCAGTACTTC	CASSLGRAWTQYF
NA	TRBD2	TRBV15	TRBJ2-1	TGTGCCACCAGCAGAGTGGGACTAGCGGGAGACAATGAGCAGTTCTTC	CATSRVGLAGDNEQFF
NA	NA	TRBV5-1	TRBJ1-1	TGCGCCAGCAGCTTGGCGGGGGACGGAGCTTTCTTT	CASSLAGDGAFF
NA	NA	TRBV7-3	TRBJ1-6	TGTGCCAGCAGCTTAAACTCCGAATCACCCCTCCACTTT	CASSLNSESPLHF
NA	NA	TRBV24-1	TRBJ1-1	TGTGCCACCAGTGCCAGGGACACTGAAGCTTTCTTT	CATSARDTEAFF
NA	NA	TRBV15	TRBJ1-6	TGTGCCACCAGCACGAACCCTGCAGGGCTTGGATCACCCCTCCACTTT	CATSTNPAGLGSPLHF